This TCR beta chain is from a study of cytomegalovirus exposure and HLA in healthy donors (dated by TCRdb to the late 2010s). About the study as a whole: According to a later analysis, the 120 validation repertoires were produced on the same platform as the 680 or so repertoires of the first cohort. The study aimed to test whether signatures of past pathogen exposure could be identified by cataloging public T cell receptors. A separate validation cohort of about 110 different subjects was used in addition to the approximately 700-subject first cohort. The study combined high-throughput TCR immunosequencing, statistical association of individual TCRs with disease status, and machine learning to predict cytomegalovirus infection status.

Taken from cysteine to phenylalanine, the CDR3 has 15 residues. Only CDR3 DNA remains: 45 bases, in frame from the first base. Here V drops 7 bases and J drops 6 bases, and the junction holds 7 bases not matched to any gene. In the germline V gene, CDR1 corresponds to SNHLY and CDR2 to FYNNEI. The donors were included in the validation cohort of 100 to 150 subjects, a group kept apart from the roughly 670-subject first cohort. Here is what the overall study found, with its caveats: The classifier was reported to diagnose cytomegalovirus status with high specificity and sensitivity in both the original cohort and the validation cohort. While some public TCRs were present in many individuals, most TCR sequences turned up only very rarely across donors. The validation cohort had no HLA typing available for a later analysis, so co-occurrence within that cohort was assessed over all 120 or so repertoires. Of the cluster scores, 85% to 95% were above 0 in a later analysis, which found that TCRs clustered in the first cohort also tended to co-occur in the approximately 110 validation repertoires. The authors suggested that the approach could potentially be generalized to other disease states and immunological phenotypes. In vitro tests confirmed that a few of the cytomegalovirus-associated TCR beta chains recognize cytomegalovirus antigens. The study gave a list of around 170 TCR beta chains associated with cytomegalovirus.

Preparation of the library involved the immunoSEQ multiplex PCR assay. Per the original workflow: A statistical classification framework was built to diagnose cytomegalovirus status from the catalog of TCR beta chain sequences. Sourced from immuneACCESS, this table was stored by TCRdb with only in-frame sequences that have V and J called. A share of the clones is absent; for the studies checked, an unresolved V gene accounts for under half, and the remainder has no known explanation. D and trimming were read from the DNA, whereas the V and J calls and clone size are those reported in that table. The sample data list some 200,000 clones, and roughly nine tenths of these were observed just once. The ten top clones hold about 7.7% of the sample. About this clone itself: There is no known antigen for this receptor. No much larger clonotype is one base removed from it; base qualities were not supplied.

Sequencing was performed on PBMCs. The chain employs TRBV2 and TRBJ1-5; 12 bases in between match TRBD1. The receptor comes from a man aged 25-45 years in good health and CMV-seropositive. For the CDR3, the sequence is CASIPGTGGGQPQHF. At the DNA level, the sequence is TGTGCCAGCATCCCCGGGACAGGGGGCGGTCAGCCCCAGCATTTT.